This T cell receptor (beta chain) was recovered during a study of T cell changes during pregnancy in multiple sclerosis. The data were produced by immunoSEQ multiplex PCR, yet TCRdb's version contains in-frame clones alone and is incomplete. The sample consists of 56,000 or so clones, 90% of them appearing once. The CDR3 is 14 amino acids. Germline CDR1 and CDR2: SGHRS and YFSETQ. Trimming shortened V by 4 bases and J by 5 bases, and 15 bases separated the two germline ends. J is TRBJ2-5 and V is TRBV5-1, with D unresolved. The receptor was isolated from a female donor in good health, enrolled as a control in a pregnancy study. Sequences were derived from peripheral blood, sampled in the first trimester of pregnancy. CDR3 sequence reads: CASSGGLGPETQYF. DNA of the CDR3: TGCGCCAGCAGCGGCGGCTTAGGTCCTGAGACCCAGTACTTC.